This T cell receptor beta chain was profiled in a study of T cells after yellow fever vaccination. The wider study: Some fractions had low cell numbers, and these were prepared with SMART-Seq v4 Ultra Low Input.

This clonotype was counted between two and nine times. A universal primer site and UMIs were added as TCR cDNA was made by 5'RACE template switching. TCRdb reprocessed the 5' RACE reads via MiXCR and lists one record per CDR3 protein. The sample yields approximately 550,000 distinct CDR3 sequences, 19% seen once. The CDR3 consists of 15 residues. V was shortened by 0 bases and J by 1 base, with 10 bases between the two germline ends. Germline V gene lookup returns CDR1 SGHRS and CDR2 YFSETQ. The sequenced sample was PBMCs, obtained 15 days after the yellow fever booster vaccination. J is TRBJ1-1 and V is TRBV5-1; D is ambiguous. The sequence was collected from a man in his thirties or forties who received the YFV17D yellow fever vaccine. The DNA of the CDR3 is TGCGCCAGCAGCTTGGCCGTGGATGGGAACACTGAAGCTTTCTTT. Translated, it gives CASSLAVDGNTEAFF.